A single sample is the source of the 21 T cell receptor beta chains below, sequenced in a study of OX40 agonist ivuxolimab in advanced cancers. Clones were read by immunoSEQ multiplex PCR, and TCRdb kept only the in-frame ones, dropping some. The sample has tens of thousands of clones, about 87% seen once; the top ten hold around 0.96%. The sample was CD4+ or CD8+ T cells sorted from blood, taken in a trial of the OX40 agonist ivuxolimab. All receptors derive from an adult with an advanced solid tumor such as melanoma, head and neck, liver or kidney cancer.

The V gene is TRBV4-1, the J gene TRBJ2-1; 7 bases map to TRBD2. The CDR3 consists of 17 residues. Looked up from germline, CDR1 is MGHRA and CDR2 is YSYEKL. J was trimmed by 0 bases and V by 0 bases; bases with no gene match: 5. CDR3: CASSQDGTTSSYNEQFF. In nucleotides, the CDR3 is TGCGCCAGCAGCCAAGATGGGACTACCAGCTCCTACAATGAGCAGTTCTTC.

This clone was observed once. The chain couples TRBV7-2 to TRBJ2-1; D perhaps matches TRBD1 (7 bases). CDR1 SGHTA and CDR2 FQGNSA come from the germline V gene. V was clipped by 7 bases and J by 4 bases, with 17 bases between them. The CDR3 totals 15 residues. The CDR3 here is CASTLGGQRYNEQFF. Here the CDR3 DNA reads TGTGCCAGCACCCTGGGGGGACAGCGTTACAATGAGCAGTTCTTC.

This clone was found a few times. The J gene is TRBJ1-5, the V gene TRBV2, with TRBD1 identical over 11 bases. The CDR3 runs 14 residues. V shed 5 bases, J shed 8 bases, and the junction held 5 bases outside the gene matches. CDR1 and CDR2 from the germline V gene are SNHLY and FYNNEI. The CDR3 loop reads CASSPDRGREPQHF. In DNA, the CDR3 is TGTGCCAGCAGTCCGGACAGGGGGCGAGAGCCCCAGCATTTT.

The chain joins TRBV7-3 to TRBJ1-5; 8 bases map to TRBD1. With V trimmed by 5 bases and J by 2 bases, 11 bases remained unmatched. This CDR3 contains 17 residues. Germline V gene lookup returns CDR1 SGHTA and CDR2 FQGTGA. This chain's CDR3 is CASSNNPADRGNQPQHF. CDR3 coding DNA: TGTGCCAGCAGCAACAACCCGGCGGACAGGGGCAATCAGCCCCAGCATTTT.

This chain joins TRBV5-5 and TRBJ1-1; a weak D match, TRBD1 (5 bases). Trimming pared 3 bases from V and 4 bases from J, leaving 19 bases between. The CDR3 is 16 residues long. Germline assignment: CDR1 SGHKS and CDR2 YYEKEE (reference sequence). CDR3 sequence reads: CASSWMGGEGGTEAFF. The CDR3 bases are TGTGCCAGCAGCTGGATGGGGGGTGAAGGCGGCACTGAAGCTTTCTTT.

The genes are TRBV5-4 and TRBJ2-5, with 9 positions matching TRBD2. V was pared by 3 bases and J by 1 base, with 4 bases of the junction left unmatched. Germline assignment: CDR1 SGHNT and CDR2 YYREEE (reference sequence). The length of the CDR3 is 15 residues. The CDR3 coding sequence is TGTGCCAGCAGCTCACCGACTAGCGGCCAAGAGACCCAGTACTTC. Amino acid sequence: CASSSPTSGQETQYF.

The table lists this clone with a few counts. The V and J genes are TRBV5-1 and TRBJ2-3; D is unclear. The ends were cut back, 4 bases at V and 4 bases at J, with 7 bases in the middle. Per germline, CDR1 SGHRS and CDR2 YFSETQ. The length of the CDR3 is 12 residues. The CDR3 DNA sequence: TGCGCCAGCAGCGTCCTAGCAGATACGCAGTATTTT. The encoded protein is CASSVLADTQYF. The full variable domain, its missing parts supplied by reference TRBV5-1 and TRBJ2-3, is KAGVTQTPRYLIKTRGQQVTLSCSPISGHRSVSWYQQTPGQGLQFLFEYFSETQRNKGNFPGRFSGRQFSNSRSEMNVSTLELGDSALYLCASSVLADTQYFGPGTRLTVL.

This chain links TRBV19 with TRBJ2-3; weak D call: TRBD1 (6 bases). CDR3 length: 15 residues. CDR1 and CDR2 from the germline V gene are LNHDA and SQIVND (reference sequence). The V and J ends lost 8 bases and 2 bases respectively, with 17 bases between them. The CDR3 region has the DNA TGTGCCAGTGGAATCAATCAGGGGCCCACAGATACGCAGTATTTT. Translation: CASGINQGPTDTQYF.

The chain is built from TRBV5-1 and TRBJ2-5, with D perhaps TRBD1 or TRBD2 (5 bases each). This CDR3 spans 13 amino acids. V lost 7 bases to trimming and J lost 4 bases, with 14 bases between them. CDR1 is SGHRS, CDR2 YFSETQ, per germline. The CDR3 spells CASAIGAGETQYF. The CDR3 nucleotides are TGCGCCAGCGCAATAGGGGCGGGAGAGACCCAGTACTTC. The full variable domain, with the rest looked up from reference TRBV5-1 and TRBJ2-5, is KAGVTQTPRYLIKTRGQQVTLSCSPISGHRSVSWYQQTPGQGLQFLFEYFSETQRNKGNFPGRFSGRQFSNSRSEMNVSTLELGDSALYLCASAIGAGETQYFGPGTRLLVL.

Here the CDR3 DNA reads TGTGCCAGTAGTACGATAAACTCCTACAATGAGCAGTTCTTC. Amino acids: CASSTINSYNEQFF. The V gene is TRBV19, the J gene TRBJ2-1; D is uncertain. Germline CDR1 is LNHDA and CDR2 is SQIVND (reference sequence). V was shortened by 4 bases and J by 0 bases, with 7 bases between the two germline ends. The CDR3 spans 14 residues.

This chain connects TRBV4-3 to TRBJ2-3; D is tentatively TRBD1 or TRBD2 (5 bases each). The V gene's germline CDR1 is LGHNA and CDR2 YSLEER. Deletions cut 3 bases from V and 1 base from J, with 17 bases between. This CDR3 has 17 residues. As DNA, the CDR3 is TGCGCCAGCAGCCAGGACGAAACGGGGCGGGGCACAGATACGCAGTATTTT. This gives the protein CASSQDETGRGTDTQYF.

The chain employs TRBV5-1 and TRBJ2-7; 12 bases agree with TRBD1. The germline gives CDR1 SGHRS, CDR2 YFSETQ. The CDR3 runs to 19 residues. V was pared by 2 bases and J by 4 bases, with 16 bases of the junction left unmatched. The CDR3 coding sequence is TGCGCCAGCAGCTTCCGGGACAGGGGGCTTTGGTCTAGCGGATACGAGCAGTACTTC. It specifies CASSFRDRGLWSSGYEQYF.

This clone appeared once. The chain employs TRBV18 and TRBJ2-2; 13 bases match TRBD2. The V gene's germline CDR1 is KGHSH and CDR2 LQKENI. Losses at the gene ends were 3 bases for V and 6 bases for J; bases not matched to a gene: 4. This CDR3 contains 16 residues. The CDR3 loop reads CASSPGLAGAAGELFF. DNA of the CDR3: TGTGCCAGCTCACCCGGACTAGCGGGAGCCGCCGGGGAGCTGTTTTTT.

This sequence joins TRBV6-6 and TRBJ2-5; D call uncertain. V was pared by 5 bases and J by 5 bases, with 6 bases between. This CDR3 contains 11 residues. CDR1 and CDR2 (germline): MNHNY, SVGAGI (reference sequence). The CDR3 bases are TGTGCCAGCAGTCCTGCTGAGACCCAGTACTTC. This encodes CASSPAETQYF.

The rearrangement uses TRBV11-3 and TRBJ2-3; tentatively, D is TRBD2 (6 bases). This CDR3 has 14 residues. The ends were cut back, 5 bases at V and 6 bases at J, with 15 bases in the middle. The germline CDR1 and CDR2 sequences are SGHNT and YENEEA. The CDR3, as DNA: TGTGCCAGCAGCCGAGGGGACTCAGTCGATACGCAGTATTTT. Translating it yields CASSRGDSVDTQYF.

The DNA for the CDR3 is TGTGCCATCAGCCGACTAGCGGACACCGGGGAGCTGTTTTTT. Translated: CAISRLADTGELFF. The chain is built from TRBV10-3 and TRBJ2-2, with 9 bases identical to TRBD2. Germline trimming cut 6 bases from V and 3 bases from J; bases unmatched to any gene: 2. CDR1 is ENHRY and CDR2 is SYGVKD in the germline V gene. The CDR3 is made up of 14 amino acids.

The chain employs TRBV7-9 and TRBJ1-4, with no clear D. The CDR3 spans 12 residues. V lost 5 bases, J lost 11 bases, and 12 bases lay in between. Germline V lookup: CDR1 SEHNR, CDR2 FQNEAQ (reference sequence). DNA of the CDR3: TGTGCCAGCAGCCTCCACGAAGGGAAACTGTTTTTT. Amino acid sequence: CASSLHEGKLFF.

V and J are TRBV20-1 and TRBJ1-1; D remains unclear. V was shortened by 8 bases and J by 3 bases, with 10 bases between the two germline ends. Germline CDR1 and CDR2: DFQATT and SNEGSKA (reference sequence). This CDR3 has 11 amino acids. The CDR3 bases are TGCAGTCCGTGCGGGTACACTGAAGCTTTCTTT. This gives the protein CSPCGYTEAFF.

The rearrangement uses TRBV6-4 and TRBJ1-2, with TRBD1 as a possible D gene (5 bases). The V end lost 0 bases, the J end lost 14 bases, and 19 bases lay between the germline ends. Germline lookup yields CDR1 MRHNA and CDR2 SNTAGT. The CDR3 runs to 14 residues. CDR3 amino acids: CASSDSGGEFRPTF. CDR3 DNA: TGTGCCAGCAGTGACTCGGGAGGGGAATTCCGCCCTACCTTC.

V and J are TRBV7-8 and TRBJ1-6, with 11 bases fitting TRBD1. V shed 5 bases and J 7 bases; nucleotides not matched to a gene: 1. CDR3 length: 14 amino acids. CDR1 and CDR2 (germline): SGHVS, FQNEAQ. The CDR3 DNA reads as TGTGCCAGCAGCCGGGACAGGGGGAATTCACCCCTCCACTTT. Translation: CASSRDRGNSPLHF.

V gene TRBV29-1 combines with J gene TRBJ2-2; D not certain. Germline V CDR1 and CDR2: SQVTM, ANQGSEA. The CDR3 runs 14 residues. V shed 6 bases and J shed 4 bases, with 15 bases lying between them. The CDR3 nucleotides read TGCAGCGTACAGCATCAGGTGCGCACCGGGGAGCTGTTTTTT. It is translated as CSVQHQVRTGELFF.